Below are 6 T cell receptor beta chains sequenced from a single sample in a study of T cells after posttransplantation cyclophosphamide. Generated by immunoSEQ multiplex PCR, the TCRdb table keeps only in-frame clones and is missing some. The profile shows 25,000 to 35,000 clones, 80% to 90% of them singletons. Sample: PBMCs. The source of these receptors is a woman aged 40 to 50 with a blood cancer, CMV-positive, and with a related stem cell donor.

V and J are TRBV2 and TRBJ2-1, with 8 nucleotides matching TRBD1. The CDR3 loop spans 15 amino acids. Trimming at V came to 1 base and at J to 4 bases, leaving 3 bases not matched to a gene. Germline V gene data show CDR1 as SNHLY and CDR2 as FYNNEI. CDR3 sequence (DNA): TGTGCCAGCAGTGAAGGGGACAGGTGGTACAATGAGCAGTTCTTC. Translation gives CASSEGDRWYNEQFF.

The chain couples TRBV19 to TRBJ2-1; D ambiguous. The CDR3 loop spans 13 amino acids. Trimming cost V 5 bases and J 7 bases, with 12 bases left between them. Germline assignment: CDR1 LNHDA and CDR2 SQIVND (reference sequence). CDR3 sequence: CASSSAARNEQFF. The CDR3 DNA follows: TGTGCCAGTAGTTCCGCCGCTAGAAATGAGCAGTTCTTC.

The V call is TRBV4-3, the J call TRBJ1-2; 7 bases map to TRBD1. The CDR3 has 14 residues. V gave up 4 bases and J gave up 2 bases; unmatched junction bases: 4. The germline V gene has CDR1 LGHNA and CDR2 YSLEER. The CDR3 nucleotides read TGCGCCAGCAGCCCCGGGACAGACAACTATGGCTACACCTTC. Protein: CASSPGTDNYGYTF.

The chain couples TRBV14 to TRBJ2-5, with D possibly TRBD1 on 6 matching bases. The end of the DNA aligns better with TRBJ2-7, so the J call may be wrong. The CDR3 is 13 residues long. Per germline, CDR1 SGHDN and CDR2 FVKESK. CDR3 protein: CASSQAGVGEQYF. CDR3 coding DNA: TGTGCCAGCAGCCAAGCAGGGGTCGGCGAGCAGTACTTC.

This clone has only one observation. The chain has TRBV4-1 and TRBJ2-7; 7 nucleotides align to TRBD1. V gave up 0 bases and J gave up 2 bases; unmatched junction bases: 4. From germline, CDR1 is MGHRA and CDR2 YSYEKL. The CDR3 has 15 amino acids. CDR3: CASSQDDDRAYEQYF. The CDR3 DNA is TGCGCCAGCAGCCAAGATGACGACAGGGCCTACGAGCAGTACTTC.

The rearrangement uses TRBV6-6 and TRBJ1-3; D is perhaps TRBD1 (5 bases). This CDR3 is built from 15 residues. Trimming removed 0 bases from V and 2 bases from J, with 8 bases in between. Germline V lookup: CDR1 MNHNY, CDR2 SVGAGI (reference sequence). The DNA of the CDR3 is TGTGCCAGCAGTTACTCGCCGGGGGCTGGAAACACCATATATTTT. It encodes CASSYSPGAGNTIYF.